The clone carrying this T cell receptor beta chain was observed many times. Its antigen is currently unknown. MiXCR, run by TCRdb on the 5' RACE reads, gives a single entry per CDR3 protein. The data show under 350,000 distinct CDR3 sequences, approximately 4% seen once. The data belong to a study of T cells after yellow fever vaccination. The study, taken as a whole, reports: The study re-detected most primary-vaccination clones after the booster (approximately 96% CD4, approximately 87% CD8).

The sequencing here drew on PBMCs, taken 5 days after the yellow fever booster vaccination. This clonotype was sampled from a man younger than 35 who received the YFV17D yellow fever vaccine.

As DNA, the CDR3 is TGCAGTGCTAGGGGAGGACTAGCGGGGGTCCCCAGGTACGAGCAGTACTTC. This sequence encodes CSARGGLAGVPRYEQYF. The rearrangement links TRBV20-1 to TRBJ2-7; 13 nucleotides match TRBD2. J lost 4 bases, V lost 3 bases, and 12 bases had no gene match. Germline V lookup: CDR1 DFQATT, CDR2 SNEGSKA (reference sequence). This CDR3 is built from 17 residues.